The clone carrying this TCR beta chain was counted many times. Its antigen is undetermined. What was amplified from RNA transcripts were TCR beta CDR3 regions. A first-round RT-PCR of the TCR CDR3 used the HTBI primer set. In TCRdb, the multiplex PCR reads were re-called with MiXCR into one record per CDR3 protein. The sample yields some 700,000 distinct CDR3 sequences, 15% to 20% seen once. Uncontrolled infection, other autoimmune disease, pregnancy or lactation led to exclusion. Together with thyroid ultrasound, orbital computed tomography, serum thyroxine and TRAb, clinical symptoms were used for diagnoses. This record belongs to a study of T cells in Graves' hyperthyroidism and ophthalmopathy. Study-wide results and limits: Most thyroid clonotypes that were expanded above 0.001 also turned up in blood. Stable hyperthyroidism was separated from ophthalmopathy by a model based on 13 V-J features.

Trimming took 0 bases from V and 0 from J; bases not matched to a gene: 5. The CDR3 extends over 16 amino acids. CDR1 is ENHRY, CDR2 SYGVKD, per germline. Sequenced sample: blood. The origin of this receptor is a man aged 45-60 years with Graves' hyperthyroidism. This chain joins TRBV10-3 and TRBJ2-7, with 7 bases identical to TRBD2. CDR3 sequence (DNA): TGTGCCATCAGTGAGTCGAGGGGACTATTCTCCTACGAGCAGTACTTC. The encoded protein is CAISESRGLFSYEQYF.